The 26 T cell receptor beta chains below all came from one sample that was sequenced in a study of blood T cell repertoires in COVID-19. Only in-frame clones appear in the TCRdb table, and some are missing; sequencing was by immunoSEQ multiplex PCR. Found here are roughly 59,000 clones, 70% to 85% of them singletons; the top ten hold roughly an eighth. Sequenced: peripheral blood. The receptor set was obtained from a man older than 75 with acute or convalescent COVID-19.

This clone appeared a single time. The chain carries TRBV6-5 and TRBJ2-7; D not certain. The CDR3 length is 12 residues. CDR1 is MNHEY, CDR2 SVGAGI, per germline. Deletions cut 8 bases from V and 4 bases from J, with 12 bases between. CDR3 in amino acids: CASYRFPYEQYF. The CDR3 DNA sequence: TGTGCCAGCTACAGATTCCCATACGAGCAGTACTTC.

The V and J genes are TRBV2 and TRBJ2-7; D perhaps matches TRBD1 (6 bases). Germline V CDR1 and CDR2: SNHLY, FYNNEI. The CDR3 spans 13 residues. Trimming removed 4 bases from V and 4 bases from J, with 11 bases in between. CDR3 in amino acids: CASSGQDTYEQYF. CDR3 bases: TGTGCCAGCAGTGGACAGGACACTTACGAGCAGTACTTC.

The CDR3 region has the DNA TGTGCCACCAGTCGGGACAGTCGTAATACGCAGTATTTT. Its translation is CATSRDSRNTQYF. The chain recombines TRBV24-1 with TRBJ2-3, with TRBD1 identical over 7 bases. CDR1 is KGHDR and CDR2 is SFDVKD in the germline V gene. CDR3 length: 13 amino acids. V trimming: 6 bases; J trimming: 7 bases; junction bases outside the gene matches: 6.

V gene TRBV19 combines with J gene TRBJ1-3; TRBD1 matches at 7 bases. V was pared by 4 bases and J by 4 bases, with 1 base of the junction left unmatched. Germline values: CDR1 LNHDA, CDR2 SQIVND (reference sequence). The CDR3 covers 13 residues. In DNA form, the CDR3 reads TGTGCCAGTAGTAAGGACAGGGGAAACACCATATATTTT. Its translation: CASSKDRGNTIYF.

The chain employs TRBV2 and TRBJ1-1; TRBD1 might be the D (6 bases). V was trimmed by 0 bases and J by 6 bases, leaving 11 bases between them. CDR3 length: 14 residues. Germline V gene data show CDR1 as SNHLY and CDR2 as FYNNEI. DNA for the CDR3: TGTGCCAGCAGTGAAGCGGGGGCCATTTCTGAAGCTTTCTTT. Its protein is CASSEAGAISEAFF.

J is TRBJ2-3 and V is TRBV7-6; TRBD2 might be the D (5 bases). Germline CDR1 SGHVS, CDR2 FNYEAQ. Trimming took 3 bases from V and 0 from J, leaving 7 bases between them. The length of the CDR3 is 14 residues. CDR3 bases: TGTGCCAGCAGCTTTAGCGCTAGCACAGATACGCAGTATTTT. This translates into CASSFSASTDTQYF. The complete variable domain, with remaining parts taken from reference TRBV7-6 and TRBJ2-3, reads GAGVSQSPRYKVTKRGQDVALRCDPISGHVSLYWYRQALGQGPEFLTYFNYEAQQDKSGLPNDRFSAERPEGSISTLTIQRTEQRDSAMYRCASSFSASTDTQYFGPGTRLTVL.

J is TRBJ2-7 and V is TRBV7-8; tentatively, D is TRBD2 (5 bases). The germline V gene has CDR1 SGHVS and CDR2 FQNEAQ. V shed 5 bases and J shed 3 bases, with 23 bases lying between them. CDR3 length: 17 residues. For the CDR3, the DNA is TGTGCCAGCAGCCTTCCCGGGCTCAAAAATGCGGGCTACGAGCAGTACTTC. This translates into CASSLPGLKNAGYEQYF.

The chain combines TRBV3-1 (or the pseudogene TRBV3-2) with TRBJ2-2; 7 nucleotides line up with TRBD1. Germline loops: CDR1 LGHDT, CDR2 YNNKEL (reference sequence). The length of the CDR3 is 16 residues. Unmatched junction bases numbered 1, after V lost 0 bases and J lost 0 bases. CDR3 bases: TGTGCCAGCAGCCAAGAACAGGGGACGAACACCGGGGAGCTGTTTTTT. Translation: CASSQEQGTNTGELFF.

The chain links TRBV6-1 to TRBJ1-6, with unresolved D. V was pared by 2 bases and J by 6 bases, with 17 bases between. Germline V gene data show CDR1 as MNHNS and CDR2 as SASEGT. The CDR3 has 17 residues. CDR3 in amino acids: CASSEKTAQTINSPLHF. The CDR3 DNA follows: TGTGCCAGCAGTGAAAAGACGGCACAGACGATTAATTCACCCCTCCACTTT.

This clone has just one count. V is TRBV5-4 and J is TRBJ2-3, with 7 bases aligning to TRBD2. V lost 1 base, J lost 1 base, and 0 bases stayed unmatched. CDR1 SGHNT and CDR2 YYREEE come from the germline V gene (reference sequence). CDR3 length: 14 residues. The CDR3: CASSLLAGTDTQYF. The CDR3 bases are TGTGCCAGCAGCTTGCTAGCGGGCACAGATACGCAGTATTTT.

The V and J genes are TRBV6-5 and TRBJ2-1, with 8 bases identical to TRBD1. This CDR3 has 14 residues. The ends lost 6 bases at V and 10 bases at J; junction bases unmatched: 11. The germline CDR1 and CDR2 sequences are MNHEY and SVGAGI. CDR3 coding DNA: TGTGCCAGCAGACCCGGGACAGGACCGGGGGAGCAGTTCTTC. Amino acid sequence: CASRPGTGPGEQFF.

The chain uses TRBV6-4 and TRBJ1-6; weak D call: TRBD1 (5 bases). The CDR3 covers 15 residues. V was trimmed by 2 bases and J by 8 bases, leaving 13 bases between them. Germline V CDR1 and CDR2: MRHNA, SNTAGT. The CDR3 DNA is TGTGCCAGCAGTGACACGGGGGAAGTGGATTCACCCCTCCACTTT. The encoded protein is CASSDTGEVDSPLHF.

The rearrangement uses TRBV19 and TRBJ1-3, with D possibly being TRBD1 (6 bases). CDR3 size: 14 residues. Germline loops: CDR1 LNHDA, CDR2 SQIVND (reference sequence). V gave up 4 bases and J gave up 0 bases, with 7 bases separating them. The CDR3 is CASSSRGSGNTIYF. As DNA, the CDR3 is TGTGCCAGTAGTAGCAGGGGCTCTGGAAACACCATATATTTT.

The chain carries TRBV14 and TRBJ1-2; TRBD1 aligns across 7 bases. This CDR3 comprises 13 residues. Trimming at V came to 4 bases and at J to 8 bases, leaving 7 bases not matched to a gene. Germline V lookup: CDR1 SGHDN, CDR2 FVKESK. The CDR3 loop reads CASSPDRILGYTF. The CDR3 DNA reads TGTGCCAGCAGCCCGGACAGGATCCTGGGCTACACCTTC.

V and J are TRBV2 and TRBJ1-2; possible D gene TRBD1, 6 bases. The CDR3 consists of 14 residues. Germline V gives CDR1 SNHLY, CDR2 FYNNEI. V lost 2 bases to trimming and J lost 4 bases, with 11 bases between them. The CDR3 nucleotides read TGTGCCAGCAGTGAACAGGGGACATTCTATGGCTACACCTTC. Amino acids: CASSEQGTFYGYTF.

V usage is TRBV9 and J usage is TRBJ2-3; 11 bases agree with TRBD2. The CDR3 has 15 residues. The germline V gene has CDR1 SGDLS and CDR2 YYNGEE. V lost 3 bases and J lost 2; bases outside the gene matches: 2. CDR3 loop: CASSEGLADTDTQYF. The DNA for the CDR3 is TGTGCCAGCAGCGAGGGACTAGCGGACACAGATACGCAGTATTTT.

This CDR3 reads CASTRVAGTFSYNEQFF. The CDR3, as DNA: TGTGCCAGCACCCGGGTAGCGGGTACCTTCTCCTACAATGAGCAGTTCTTC. The genes are TRBV5-4 and TRBJ2-1; 7 bases are shared with TRBD2. From germline, CDR1 is SGHNT and CDR2 YYREEE (reference sequence). Unmatched junction bases numbered 12, after V lost 6 bases and J lost 0 bases. The CDR3 is made up of 17 amino acids.

This clone was counted a few times. The chain recombines TRBV15 with TRBJ1-3; 10 bases align to TRBD1. The trim removed 0 bases at V and 7 bases at J, leaving 6 bases unmatched. The CDR3 is made up of 16 amino acids. CDR1 and CDR2 (germline): LNHNV, YYDKDF (reference sequence). CDR3 in DNA: TGTGCCACCAGCAGAGAGGGACAGGGGAATGGGAACACCATATATTTT. The encoded protein is CATSREGQGNGNTIYF. Full variable domain (missing parts from reference TRBV15 and TRBJ1-3): DAMVIQNPRYQVTQFGKPVTLSCSQTLNHNVMYWYQQKSSQAPKLLFHYYDKDFNNEADTPDNFQSRRPNTSFCFLDIRSPGLGDTAMYLCATSREGQGNGNTIYFGEGSWLTVV.

The V call is TRBV3-1 (or the pseudogene TRBV3-2), the J call TRBJ2-7; TRBD1 is a possible D gene (6 bases). The CDR3 runs to 16 residues. Germline V lookup: CDR1 LGHDT, CDR2 YNNKEL (reference sequence). Trimming shortened V by 4 bases and J by 0 bases, and 16 bases separated the two germline ends. CDR3 region: CASSPDSGTRSYEQYF. For the CDR3, the DNA is TGTGCCAGCAGCCCCGACTCCGGGACACGCTCCTACGAGCAGTACTTC.

The chain combines TRBV6-1 with TRBJ2-1; TRBD2 matches at 12 bases. CDR3 length: 17 amino acids. Per the germline V gene, CDR1 is MNHNS and CDR2 is SASEGT. The junction had 6 bases not matched to a gene; V was cut back by 2 bases and J by 4 bases. The CDR3 reads CASSEMASGRGYNEQFF. The CDR3 DNA reads as TGTGCCAGCAGTGAAATGGCTAGCGGGAGGGGATACAATGAGCAGTTCTTC.

This chain joins TRBV5-6 and TRBJ1-3, with 9 nucleotides matching TRBD1. Per the germline V gene, CDR1 is SGHDT and CDR2 is YYEEEE. The CDR3 length is 14 residues. V gave up 4 bases and J gave up 6 bases; unmatched junction bases: 5. CDR3 DNA sequence: TGTGCCAGCAGCCGGACAGGGGAAGCAAACACCATATATTTT. It translates to CASSRTGEANTIYF.

This clone was counted only a few times. This chain joins TRBV6-5 and TRBJ1-4; D not certain. CDR3 length equals 15 residues. V gave up 6 bases and J gave up 6 bases, with 17 bases separating them. Per germline, CDR1 MNHEY and CDR2 SVGAGI. The CDR3: CASSPVTGSYEKLFF. The CDR3 nucleotides read TGTGCCAGCAGCCCCGTGACCGGGTCGTATGAAAAACTGTTTTTT.

This clone was observed a single time. The J gene is TRBJ2-5, the V gene TRBV2; D is perhaps TRBD2 (7 bases). The germline V gene has CDR1 SNHLY and CDR2 FYNNEI. With 3 bases removed from V and 7 bases from J, the gap between germline ends came to 15 bases. The CDR3 length is 14 residues. DNA for the CDR3: TGTGCCAGCAGTGACCTAGGGGGGGGTGCGACCCAGTACTTC. Amino acid sequence: CASSDLGGGATQYF.

This chain links TRBV7-9 with TRBJ2-4; tentatively, D is TRBD1 (6 bases). Trimming took 7 bases from V and 5 from J, leaving 15 bases between them. The length of the CDR3 is 14 residues. Germline V gene data show CDR1 as SEHNR and CDR2 as FQNEAQ (reference sequence). The CDR3 protein is CASTRAGAENIQYF. The CDR3 nucleotides read TGTGCCAGCACACGCGCAGGGGCTGAAAACATTCAGTACTTC.

The chain links TRBV6-6 to TRBJ2-6; D possibly corresponds to TRBD2 (5 bases). Germline V gene lookup returns CDR1 MNHNY and CDR2 SVGAGI (reference sequence). This CDR3 is built from 16 residues. Between the trimmed V and J ends, which lost 5 bases and 0 bases, there was a span of 11 bases. CDR3 coding DNA: TGTGCCAGCAGTCAAGTAACTAGCTCTGGGGCCAACGTCCTGACTTTC. This translates into CASSQVTSSGANVLTF.

About this clone itself: This sample includes further DNA sequences coding for the same CDR3. The rearrangement uses TRBV18 and TRBJ1-2; 9 bases agree with TRBD1. After removal of 2 bases from V and 7 bases from J, the junction contained 8 bases not matched to a gene. Germline V CDR1 and CDR2: KGHSH, LQKENI. The CDR3 has 15 amino acids. The CDR3 is CASSPTLTGGRGYTF. The CDR3 bases are TGTGCCAGCTCACCAACCTTAACAGGGGGCCGTGGCTACACCTTC.